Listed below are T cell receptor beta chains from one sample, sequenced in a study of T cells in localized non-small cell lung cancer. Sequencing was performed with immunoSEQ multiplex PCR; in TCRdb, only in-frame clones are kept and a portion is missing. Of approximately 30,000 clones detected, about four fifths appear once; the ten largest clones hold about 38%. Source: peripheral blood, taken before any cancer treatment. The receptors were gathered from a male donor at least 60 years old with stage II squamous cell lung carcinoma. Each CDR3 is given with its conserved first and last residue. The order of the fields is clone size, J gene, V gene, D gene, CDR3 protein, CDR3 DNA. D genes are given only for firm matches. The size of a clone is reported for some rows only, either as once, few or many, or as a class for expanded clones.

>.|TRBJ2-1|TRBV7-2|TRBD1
CASSTTGGNEQFF
TGTGCCAGCAGCACGACAGGGGGCAATGAGCAGTTCTTC
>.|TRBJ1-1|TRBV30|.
CAWSTLFTSPRGTEAFF
TGTGCCTGGAGCACCCTTTTCACTTCCCCTCGTGGCACTGAAGCTTTCTTT
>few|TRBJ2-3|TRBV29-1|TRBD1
CSVERTGVTGGVADTQYF
TGCAGCGTTGAGCGGACAGGGGTGACGGGAGGTGTAGCAGATACGCAGTATTTT
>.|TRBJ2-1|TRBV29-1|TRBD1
CSGGALGPGQGLSEQFF
TGCAGCGGTGGGGCTTTGGGGCCGGGACAGGGCTTGAGTGAGCAGTTCTTC
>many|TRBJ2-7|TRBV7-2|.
CASSLSRPSGEQYF
TGTGCCAGCAGCTTATCCAGACCGTCAGGGGAGCAGTACTTC
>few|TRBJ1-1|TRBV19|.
CASSPRGLYTEAFF
TGTGCCAGTAGCCCGAGGGGGTTGTACACTGAAGCTTTCTTT
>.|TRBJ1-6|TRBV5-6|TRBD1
CASSLLRTGVSPLHF
TGTGCCAGCAGCTTGCTACGGACAGGGGTTTCACCCCTCCACTTT
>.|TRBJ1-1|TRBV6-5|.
CASRPFGRMNTEAFF
TGTGCCAGCAGGCCCTTTGGGCGGATGAACACTGAAGCTTTCTTT
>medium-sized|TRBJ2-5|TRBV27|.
CASSYRRGLETQYF
TGTGCCAGCAGTTATCGCCGGGGGCTAGAGACCCAGTACTTC
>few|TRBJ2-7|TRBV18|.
CASSPSTTYEQYF
TGTGCCAGCTCACCCTCTACGACCTACGAGCAGTACTTC
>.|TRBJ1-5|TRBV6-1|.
CASSEGAERNQPQHF
TGTGCCAGCAGTGAAGGTGCAGAGCGCAATCAGCCCCAGCATTTT
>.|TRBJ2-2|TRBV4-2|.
CASSQVHRGLTGELFF
TGTGCCAGCAGCCAAGTCCACCGGGGCCTTACCGGGGAGCTGTTTTTT
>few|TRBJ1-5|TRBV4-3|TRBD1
CASSQDRGTSNQPQHF
TGCGCCAGCAGCCAAGACAGGGGGACGAGCAATCAGCCCCAGCATTTT
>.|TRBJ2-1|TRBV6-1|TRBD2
CASSTPGTSGSKFF
TGTGCCAGCAGCACCCCTGGGACTAGCGGGAGCAAGTTCTTC
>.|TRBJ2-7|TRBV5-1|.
CASYSEDYEQYF
TGCGCCAGCTATTCAGAAGACTACGAGCAGTACTTC
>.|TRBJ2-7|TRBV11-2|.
CASSSTGGGSYEQYF
TGTGCCAGCAGCTCCACAGGGGGGGGCTCCTACGAGCAGTACTTC
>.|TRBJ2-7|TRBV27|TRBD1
CASSPLVDRGNLYEQYF
TGTGCCAGCAGTCCACTAGTTGACAGGGGGAACCTTTACGAGCAGTACTTC
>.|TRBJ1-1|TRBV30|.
CAWTRSGTEAFF
TGTGCCTGGACCAGGTCGGGGACTGAAGCTTTCTTT
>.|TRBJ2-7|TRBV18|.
CASSPRLDYEQYF
TGTGCCAGCTCACCACGCCTCGACTACGAGCAGTACTTC
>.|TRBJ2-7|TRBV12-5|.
CASGLDSRAEQYF
TGTGCTAGTGGTTTAGACAGCAGAGCCGAGCAGTACTTC
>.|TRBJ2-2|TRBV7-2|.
CASSPGTVNTGELFF
TGTGCCAGCAGCCCGGGGACCGTTAACACCGGGGAGCTGTTTTTT
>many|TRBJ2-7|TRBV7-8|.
CASSLLGLSYEQYF
TGTGCCAGCAGCTTGTTGGGACTTTCCTACGAGCAGTACTTC
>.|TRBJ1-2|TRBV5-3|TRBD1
CASSQTGTGVSYTF
TGTGCCAGCAGCCAGACCGGGACAGGAGTTAGCTACACCTTC